These 23 T cell receptor beta chains were sequenced from one sample in a study of T-cell reconstitution after alpha-beta-depleted transplantation in children. As it was prepared, the TCRbeta library received unique molecular identifiers. TCRdb analysed the PCR reads with MiXCR anew, one entry per CDR3 protein. The data show around 600,000 distinct CDR3 sequences, around 17% seen once. The sequencing here drew on PBMCs from the stem cell graft donor, taken from the stem cell graft. These receptors originate from a human donor who donated a stem cell graft to a child with acute myeloid leukemia.

This clonotype appeared many times. The V and J genes are TRBV4-3 and TRBJ1-4; the D is unclear. This CDR3 contains 14 residues. CDR1 LGHNA and CDR2 YSLEER come from the germline V gene. Trimming left V 4 bases short and J 0 bases short, with 6 bases between. CDR3 in amino acids: CASSPTATNEKLFF. CDR3 nucleotide sequence: TGCGCCAGCAGCCCGACTGCAACTAATGAAAAACTGTTTTTT.

This clonotype was seen repeatedly, ten times or more. The V call is TRBV20-1, the J call TRBJ2-1; D is undetermined. Germline V lookup: CDR1 DFQATT, CDR2 SNEGSKA (reference sequence). The ends were cut back, 0 bases at V and 5 bases at J, with 11 bases in the middle. The CDR3 totals 14 residues. CDR3 sequence: CSARDLWSNNEQFF. The CDR3 nucleotides read TGCAGTGCTAGAGATCTCTGGTCAAACAATGAGCAGTTCTTC.

This clonotype occurred many times. The chain couples TRBV29-1 to TRBJ2-5, with D possibly being TRBD1 or TRBD2 (5 bases each). The ends were cut back, 6 bases at V and 5 bases at J, with 19 bases in the middle. CDR3 length equals 14 residues. In germline, CDR1 is SQVTM, CDR2 ANQGSEA. The CDR3 reads CSVDPGRLEETQYF. CDR3 nucleotides: TGCAGCGTGGACCCGGGACGTCTAGAGGAGACCCAGTACTTC.

This clonotype was detected a few times. V usage is TRBV10-3 and J usage is TRBJ1-2; no clear D. Trimming took off 2 bases at V and 7 bases at J, with 8 bases between the two ends. CDR1 and CDR2 (germline): ENHRY, SYGVKD. The CDR3 spans 12 residues. The CDR3 bases are TGTGCCATCAGTGAGGGTGGGATTGGCTACACCTTC. Its protein is CAISEGGIGYTF.

The J gene is TRBJ1-3, the V gene TRBV15; unclear D gene. This CDR3 has 16 amino acids. Between the trimmed V and J ends, which lost 1 base and 4 bases, there was a span of 14 bases. CDR1 is LNHNV, CDR2 YYDKDF, per germline (reference sequence). The CDR3 sequence: CATSRVRTVPGNTIYF. The CDR3 nucleotides read TGTGCCACCAGCAGAGTCCGGACGGTGCCCGGAAACACCATATATTTT. The full variable domain, in which reference TRBV15 and TRBJ1-3 provide the parts outside the CDR3, is DAMVIQNPRYQVTQFGKPVTLSCSQTLNHNVMYWYQQKSSQAPKLLFHYYDKDFNNEADTPDNFQSRRPNTSFCFLDIRSPGLGDTAMYLCATSRVRTVPGNTIYFGEGSWLTVV.

In its sample, this clonotype was seen many times. The chain couples TRBV6-1 to TRBJ2-7; D possibly uses TRBD1 or TRBD2 (6 bases each). The CDR3 is 15 amino acids. Looked up from germline, CDR1 is MNHNS and CDR2 is SASEGT. V was trimmed by 5 bases and J by 0 bases, leaving 14 bases between them. The CDR3 DNA sequence: TGTGCCAGCAGTCGAGGGGGAGGTGGCTCCTACGAGCAGTACTTC. Translating it yields CASSRGGGGSYEQYF.

In its sample, this clonotype was seen many times. The rearrangement links TRBV6-5 to TRBJ1-1; D gene ambiguous. The CDR3 has 11 residues. Trimming left V 7 bases short and J 1 base short, with 4 bases between. Germline V gene data show CDR1 as MNHEY and CDR2 as SVGAGI. The CDR3, as DNA: TGTGCCAGCATACGGAACACTGAAGCTTTCTTT. As protein: CASIRNTEAFF.

This clonotype was detected many times. V and J are TRBV20-1 and TRBJ1-4; D perhaps matches TRBD1 (5 bases). From germline, CDR1 is DFQATT and CDR2 SNEGSKA (reference sequence). Trimming removed 0 bases at V and 12 bases at J, with 14 bases between. This CDR3 spans 13 amino acids. The CDR3 bases are TGCAGTGCTAGAGAGGGCGGGCGAGGGGAACTGTTTTTT. It specifies CSAREGGRGELFF.

V gene TRBV3-1 combines with J gene TRBJ1-2; 8 bases are shared with TRBD1. CDR3 length equals 14 residues. Unmatched junction bases numbered 7, after V lost 4 bases and J lost 6 bases. From germline, CDR1 is LGHDT and CDR2 YNNKEL (reference sequence). This CDR3 is CASSPQTGVHGYTF. The DNA of the CDR3 is TGTGCCAGCAGCCCCCAGACAGGGGTTCATGGCTACACCTTC.

This clonotype was counted at least ten times. The chain uses TRBV20-1 and TRBJ1-2; D is undetermined. Germline CDR1 is DFQATT and CDR2 is SNEGSKA (reference sequence). The germline V and J ends were trimmed by 7 bases and 3 bases, with 0 bases remaining between them. This CDR3 contains 8 residues. The CDR3 bases are TGCAGTGACTATGGCTACACCTTC. Translation: CSDYGYTF.

This chain uses TRBV10-3 with TRBJ1-5, with 7 bases identical to TRBD1. Germline V gene sequence: CDR1 ENHRY, CDR2 SYGVKD. The V and J ends lost 8 bases and 4 bases, in that order; junction bases with no gene match: 8. The CDR3 runs to 14 residues. The CDR3 sequence is CAIGNSGGNQPQHF. The CDR3 region has the DNA TGTGCCATCGGAAACTCAGGGGGTAATCAGCCCCAGCATTTT.

This clonotype was seen repeatedly, ten times or more. This sequence joins TRBV6-6 and TRBJ2-7, with D possibly matching TRBD2 (5 bases). This CDR3 has 12 amino acids. V was pared by 2 bases and J by 6 bases, with 8 bases between. The V gene's germline CDR1 is MNHNY and CDR2 SVGAGI (reference sequence). The CDR3 region is CASSYRGSEQYV. The CDR3 DNA follows: TGTGCCAGCAGTTACAGAGGGAGCGAGCAGTACGTC.

The CDR3 coding sequence is TGCGCCAGCAGCTTGAGGGACTCCATAGGCACCGGGGAGCTGTTTTTT. Translated: CASSLRDSIGTGELFF. The chain links TRBV5-1 to TRBJ2-2; D perhaps matches TRBD2 (6 bases). V gave up 1 base and J gave up 4 bases, with 14 bases separating them. Looked up from germline, CDR1 is SGHRS and CDR2 is YFSETQ. The CDR3 consists of 16 residues.

The rearrangement joins TRBV7-6 to TRBJ1-1; 9 bases are shared with TRBD1. Germline-derived CDR1 and CDR2 are SGHVS and FNYEAQ. Trimming cost V 6 bases and J 0 bases; bases outside gene matches: 8. The CDR3 is made up of 16 amino acids. The CDR3 here is CASSLKTGGVNTEAFF. In DNA form, the CDR3 reads TGTGCCAGCAGTCTTAAGACAGGGGGGGTGAACACTGAAGCTTTCTTT.

This chain uses TRBV9 with TRBJ2-2; TRBD1 or TRBD2 may be the D gene (5 bases each). The CDR3 contains 15 residues. Germline loops: CDR1 SGDLS, CDR2 YYNGEE. V was shortened by 0 bases and J by 5 bases, with 11 bases between the two germline ends. The CDR3 DNA is TGTGCCAGCAGCGTAGAGGGACGAAGGACCGGGGAGCTGTTTTTT. Its translation: CASSVEGRRTGELFF.

This clonotype has a count of ten or more. The rearrangement uses TRBV6-1 and TRBJ2-3; no reliable D call. The germline V and J ends were trimmed by 4 bases and 1 base, with 12 bases remaining between them. Germline-derived CDR1 and CDR2 are MNHNS and SASEGT. The CDR3 totals 15 residues. The CDR3 bases are TGTGCCAGCAGTGCTTTGGACGGAGGCACAGATACGCAGTATTTT. It translates to CASSALDGGTDTQYF.

This clonotype showed up many times. The J gene is TRBJ2-1, the V gene TRBV24-1; D is possibly TRBD1 (6 bases). Per germline, CDR1 KGHDR and CDR2 SFDVKD. CDR3 length equals 14 residues. V gave up 9 bases and J gave up 4 bases, with 15 bases separating them. The CDR3 DNA reads TGTGCCACCGAGGGCAGGGGACCGTACAATGAGCAGTTCTTC. It codes for CATEGRGPYNEQFF.

The CDR3: CSARHREIGYGYTF. In DNA form, the CDR3 reads TGCAGTGCTAGGCACAGGGAAATCGGCTATGGCTACACCTTC. The J gene is TRBJ1-2, the V gene TRBV20-1; possible D gene TRBD1, 6 bases. The V end lost 3 bases, the J end lost 4 bases, and 15 bases lay between the germline ends. Germline-derived CDR1 and CDR2 are DFQATT and SNEGSKA (reference sequence). The CDR3 sequence is 14 residues long.

This clonotype was counted many times. J is TRBJ2-7 and V is TRBV29-1, with D possibly being TRBD2 (6 bases). CDR1 is SQVTM and CDR2 is ANQGSEA in the germline V gene. This CDR3 comprises 14 residues. V was shortened by 4 bases and J by 3 bases, with 16 bases between the two germline ends. The CDR3, as DNA: TGCAGCGTTGGAGGAACACCGGGAGTCTACGAGCAGTACTTC. This codes for CSVGGTPGVYEQYF.

The rearrangement links TRBV20-1 to TRBJ1-5, with D perhaps TRBD1 (5 bases). The germline V gene has CDR1 DFQATT and CDR2 SNEGSKA (reference sequence). V lost 4 bases to trimming and J lost 2 bases, with 12 bases between them. The CDR3 runs to 14 residues. This CDR3 is CSATGGIGNQPQHF. The CDR3 coding sequence is TGCAGTGCTACCGGGGGGATCGGCAATCAGCCCCAGCATTTT.

This clonotype was counted at least ten times. The V gene is TRBV7-2, the J gene TRBJ2-7, with D perhaps matching TRBD1 (6 bases). Germline values: CDR1 SGHTA, CDR2 FQGNSA. The CDR3 is made up of 14 amino acids. Trimming cost V 0 bases and J 2 bases, with 8 bases left between them. CDR3 coding DNA: TGTGCCAGCAGCTTAGCGACAGGTGCCTACGAGCAGTACTTC. Its protein is CASSLATGAYEQYF.

This clonotype was observed a few times. The rearrangement uses TRBV30 and TRBJ2-3; D uncertain. Germline V gives CDR1 GTSNPN, CDR2 SVGIG (reference sequence). V lost 0 bases and J 0 bases, leaving 10 bases between the germline ends. The CDR3 has 15 residues. The CDR3 loop reads CAWSVRLSSTDTQYF. In nucleotides, the CDR3 is TGTGCCTGGAGTGTTCGGCTTTCTAGCACAGATACGCAGTATTTT.

The gene calls are TRBV2 and TRBJ1-1; 10 bases are shared with TRBD1. Per germline, CDR1 SNHLY and CDR2 FYNNEI. V shed 6 bases and J 1 base; nucleotides not matched to a gene: 5. The CDR3 loop spans 15 amino acids. CDR3 nucleotides: TGTGCCAGCAGGGCGGGACAGGGGACGAACACTGAAGCTTTCTTT. Translation gives CASRAGQGTNTEAFF.